The rows below give T cell receptor beta chains drawn from one sample of a study of cytomegalovirus exposure and HLA in healthy donors. Repertoires were generated with immunoSEQ multiplex PCR, while TCRdb's copy carries only in-frame clones and drops some. This table holds some 150,000 clones, about four fifths found once. The sequenced material came from PBMCs. These receptors were obtained from a man aged 50-59 years in good health and CMV-seropositive. CDR3s include the opening cysteine and the closing phenylalanine or tryptophan. The D gene is left open where the match is weak. The listing skips clone size in some rows; elsewhere it reads once, few, many or a size class.

j_call v_call d_call clone_size cdr3_nt cdr3_aa
TRBJ2-6 TRBV28 TRBD2 . TGTGCCAGCAGTTCTAGCGGCCCGTCCTCTGGGGCCAACGTCCTGACTTTC CASSSSGPSSGANVLTF
TRBJ2-7 TRBV19 TRBD2 . TGTGCCAGTAGTATAGTCCGGACTAGTTCACGTGGCGAGCAGTACTTC CASSIVRTSSRGEQYF
TRBJ2-3 TRBV6-4 . few TGTGCCAGCAGTGAGGCTGCAATCCCAGATACGCAGTATTTT CASSEAAIPDTQYF
TRBJ1-1 TRBV9 . once TGTGCCAGCAGTACCTCGGGGGGAAACACTGAAGCTTTCTTT CASSTSGGNTEAFF
TRBJ1-6 TRBV16 . . TGTGCCAGCAGCCAATCGGCCAGGGCCTCTAATAATTCACCCCTCCACTTT CASSQSARASNNSPLHF
TRBJ2-3 TRBV5-6 . . TGTGCCAGCAGCTTGGGAAAAATAAGGGGGGATACGCAGTATTTT CASSLGKIRGDTQYF
TRBJ2-5 TRBV5-1 . . TGCGCCAGCAGCCAAACTAGTGATCCGGAGACCCAGTACTTC CASSQTSDPETQYF
TRBJ1-1 TRBV19 TRBD1 . TGTGCCAGTAGTACAACAGGGGCCATGAACACTGAAGCTTTCTTT CASSTTGAMNTEAFF
TRBJ2-2 TRBV7-3 TRBD2 . TGTGCCAGCAGCCCCGGACTAGCGGGAGGGCCGTCCGGGGAGCTGTTTTTT CASSPGLAGGPSGELFF
TRBJ2-5 TRBV18 TRBD1 . TGTGCCAGCTCACCAGGACAGGGGATGGAGACCCAGTACTTC CASSPGQGMETQYF
TRBJ1-1 TRBV5-1 TRBD1 . TGCGCCAGCAGCTTGGGAACAGGGGCTGAAGCTTTCTTT CASSLGTGAEAFF
TRBJ1-1 TRBV10-1 . . TGCGCCAGCAGTGGCCACATTGGTACTGAAGCTTTCTTT CASSGHIGTEAFF